The rows below give T cell receptor beta chains drawn from one sample of a study of cytomegalovirus exposure and HLA in healthy donors. TCRdb keeps only in-frame clones here, not all; method: immunoSEQ multiplex PCR. Here the sample table reports 100,000 to 150,000 clones. Sequencing was done on a sample of PBMCs. Receptors originate from a woman aged 40 to 55 in good health and CMV-seropositive. Each CDR3 is given with its conserved first and last residue. The order of the fields is D gene, V gene, J gene, CDR3 DNA, CDR3 protein. D genes are given only for firm matches.

>NA|TRBV19|TRBJ2-7
TGTGCCAGTAGTATGGCAGGGGCGTACGAAAACGAGCAGTACTTC
CASSMAGAYENEQYF
>TRBD1|TRBV5-6|TRBJ2-7
TGTGCCAGCACCTTGCTCATTTCCTCAAGGACAGGGACCTACGAGCAGTACTTC
CASTLLISSRTGTYEQYF
>NA|TRBV28|TRBJ2-7
TGTGCCAGCACTCTGGCGGACACTACCGTCGAGCAGTACTTC
CASTLADTTVEQYF
>NA|TRBV9|TRBJ1-1
TGTGCCAGCAGCGTTGCCGGCGGAGCCGGGAACACTGAAGCTTTCTTT
CASSVAGGAGNTEAFF
>NA|TRBV5-5|TRBJ2-6
TGTGCCAGCAGCTTGACAGGGACATCCTCTGGGGCCAACGTCCTGACTTTC
CASSLTGTSSGANVLTF
>NA|TRBV7-8|TRBJ2-3
TGTGCCAGCATTCTGGGGGGAACGCAGTATTTT
CASILGGTQYF
>TRBD2|TRBV5-1|TRBJ2-1
TGCGCCAGCAGCTATTATAGCGGGGGAAGCTCCTACAATGAGCAGTTCTTC
CASSYYSGGSSYNEQFF
>TRBD2|TRBV9|TRBJ2-7
TGTGCCAGCAGCGGAACTAGCGGGTACTCCTACGAGCAGTACTTC
CASSGTSGYSYEQYF
>NA|TRBV28|TRBJ1-1
TGTGCCAGCAGTTTATATCGGTTGCGAGCTTTCTTT
CASSLYRLRAFF
>NA|TRBV11-1|TRBJ1-2
TGTGCCAGCAGCTTACGCGGGGCCCAGGTTAACTATGGCTACACCTTC
CASSLRGAQVNYGYTF
>TRBD1|TRBV10-3|TRBJ2-7
TGTGCCATCAGTGAGGCGGACAGGGCTGCCGACGAGCAGTACTTC
CAISEADRAADEQYF
>TRBD2|TRBV4-3|TRBJ2-1
TGCGCCAGCAGCCCCCCGGCTAGCGGGAGCGGAAATGAGCAGTTCTTC
CASSPPASGSGNEQFF
>NA|TRBV7-2|TRBJ1-5
TGTGCCAGCAGCCCAGGGCCGGGTCAGCCCCAGCATTTT
CASSPGPGQPQHF
>NA|TRBV30|TRBJ1-2
TGTGCCTGGAAAGGGGTTTGGGACACCGAAAACTATGGCTACACCTTC
CAWKGVWDTENYGYTF
>TRBD1|TRBV2|TRBJ1-1
TGTGCCAGCGGGACAGGGGCGGGAGTGAACACTGAAGCTTTCTTT
CASGTGAGVNTEAFF
>NA|TRBV9|TRBJ1-1
TGTGCCAGCAGCGTAGGAGATGGGGGGGCTGTGAACACTGAAGCTTTCTTT
CASSVGDGGAVNTEAFF
>NA|TRBV2|TRBJ2-2
TGTGCCAGCAGCCCCGGGACAACGAACACCGGGGAGCTGTTTTTT
CASSPGTTNTGELFF
>TRBD1|TRBV6-4|TRBJ2-1
TGTGCCAGCACAAAGGGGGCGGAATGGTTCTTC
CASTKGAEWFF
>TRBD2|TRBV28|TRBJ2-1
TGTGCCAGCAGTTTACCCCTCCGGGAGCGGGAGGGGAAGAAGTCCTACAATGAGCAGTTCTTC
CASSLPLREREGKKSYNEQFF
>TRBD1|TRBV11-2|TRBJ2-7
TGTGCCAGCAGCTCAACAGGGGTTGGTTACGAGCAGTACTTC
CASSSTGVGYEQYF
>NA|TRBV1|TRBJ2-1
TGCACCAGCAGCCAGACCGGGACTAGCGGTTTTAGCTCCTACAATGAGCAGTTCTTC
CTSSQTGTSGFSSYNEQFF
>TRBD1|TRBV6-5|TRBJ2-3
TGTGCCAGCAGTCCCGACAGGGAGTCTTCAGATACGCAGTATTTT
CASSPDRESSDTQYF
>TRBD2|TRBV7-2|TRBJ2-7
TGTGCCAGCAGCTTATACAGCGGGGTGTACTCCTACGAGCAGTACTTC
CASSLYSGVYSYEQYF
>TRBD2|TRBV13|TRBJ2-1
TGTGCCAGCATCCTGGGGACTAGCGGATACTCCTACAATGAGCAGTTCTTC
CASILGTSGYSYNEQFF
>TRBD1|TRBV7-9|TRBJ1-1
TGTGCCAGCAGCTTAGACATATCGGGACAGGGAGACACTGAAGCTTTCTTT
CASSLDISGQGDTEAFF
>TRBD1|TRBV5-4|TRBJ1-2
TGTGCCAGCAGCTCTAACCGGGACAGGGGTATGCATGGCTACACCTTC
CASSSNRDRGMHGYTF
>TRBD2|TRBV6-4|TRBJ2-3
TGTGCCAGCAGTCATCTAGCGGGTCACACAGATACGCAGTATTTT
CASSHLAGHTDTQYF